The 15 T cell receptor beta chains below all came from one sample that was sequenced in a study of T cell responses to AZD1222 COVID-19 vaccine. Repertoires were generated with immunoSEQ multiplex PCR, while TCRdb's copy carries only in-frame clones and drops some. The sample lists about 97,000 clones; roughly nine tenths were seen once. Sample: peripheral blood, taken on day 0 of AZD1222 vaccination. These receptors were obtained from an adult in good health.

This chain links TRBV24-1 with TRBJ2-7; D possibly corresponds to TRBD2 (5 bases). Germline V gene data show CDR1 as KGHDR and CDR2 as SFDVKD. V was trimmed by 0 bases and J by 7 bases, leaving 15 bases between them. The CDR3 is made up of 15 amino acids. CDR3 DNA: TGTGCCACCAGTGATTTGATAGGCGGAGGCAGTGAGCAGTACTTC. It is translated as CATSDLIGGGSEQYF.

This chain links TRBV28 with TRBJ2-2, with a weak D call TRBD2 (5 bases). Germline CDR1 reads MDHEN; CDR2 reads SYDVKM. Trimming shortened V by 8 bases and J by 13 bases, and 17 bases separated the two germline ends. This CDR3 region has 12 residues. The CDR3, as DNA: TGTGCCAGCGCATTAGAGGGCCGGGGGCTGTTTTTT. It translates to CASALEGRGLFF.

This chain connects TRBV27 to TRBJ2-7, with TRBD2 as a possible D gene (6 bases). This CDR3 comprises 13 residues. V was shortened by 2 bases and J by 6 bases, with 11 bases between the two germline ends. The germline gives CDR1 MNHEY, CDR2 SMNVEV (reference sequence). CDR3 nucleotides: TGTGCCAGCAGTTTAACTAGCAAGGTCGAGCAGTACTTC. Translation: CASSLTSKVEQYF.

This chain links TRBV12-3 or TRBV12-4 with TRBJ1-2; D unclear. V was shortened by 6 bases and J by 8 bases, with 16 bases between the two germline ends. The CDR3 totals 13 residues. The CDR3 DNA reads TGTGCCAGCAGGCCCGCGCAGGCCCGCGGCTACACCTTC. As protein: CASRPAQARGYTF.

The CDR3 DNA sequence: TGTGCCAGCAGGACCGGGCAGGGGAGGGAAAAACTGTTTTTT. Translating gives CASRTGQGREKLFF. The chain employs TRBV6-5 and TRBJ1-4, with D possibly being TRBD1 (6 bases). The germline V gene encodes CDR1 MNHEY and CDR2 SVGAGI. This CDR3 region has 14 residues. Trimming shortened V by 6 bases and J by 8 bases, and 16 bases separated the two germline ends.

In its sample, this clone was seen once. The gene calls are TRBV5-8 and TRBJ1-1; TRBD1 is a possible D gene (5 bases). The germline V gene encodes CDR1 SGHTS and CDR2 YDEGEE. This CDR3 comprises 13 residues. The ends were cut back, 1 base at V and 3 bases at J, with 7 bases in the middle. The CDR3 DNA sequence: TGTGCCAGCAGCTTGAGAGGGGACACTGAAGCTTTCTTT. This translates into CASSLRGDTEAFF.

This chain connects TRBV28 to TRBJ1-6, with unresolved D. Trimming removed 5 bases at V and 6 bases at J, with 8 bases between. Germline-derived CDR1 and CDR2 are MDHEN and SYDVKM. The CDR3 consists of 13 residues. For the CDR3, the DNA is TGTGCCAGCAGTCCCTGGGGTAATTCACCCCTCCACTTT. Its translation is CASSPWGNSPLHF.

This clone has just one count. The chain uses TRBV3-1 (or the pseudogene TRBV3-2) and TRBJ1-2; TRBD1 matches 10 bases. Trimming at V came to 0 bases and at J to 3 bases, leaving 7 bases not matched to a gene. Germline V CDR1 and CDR2: LGHDT, YNNKEL (reference sequence). CDR3 size: 17 residues. DNA for the CDR3: TGTGCCAGCAGCCAAGAATCGCCGGGACAGGGGTACTATGGCTACACCTTC. Translating gives CASSQESPGQGYYGYTF.

The rearrangement joins TRBV19 to TRBJ2-2; tentative D call: TRBD2 (6 bases). The V end lost 3 bases, the J end lost 3 bases, and 11 bases lay between the germline ends. CDR1 LNHDA and CDR2 SQIVND come from the germline V gene (reference sequence). This CDR3 is built from 15 residues. The CDR3, as DNA: TGTGCCAGTAGTATTCTTCCGGGAGACACCGGGGAGCTGTTTTTT. It encodes CASSILPGDTGELFF.

The V gene is TRBV4-3, the J gene TRBJ2-7; 7 bases are a match to TRBD2. There are 15 residues in the CDR3. The germline gives CDR1 LGHNA, CDR2 YSLEER. The V segment lost 0 bases and the J segment 6 bases; nucleotides outside the gene matches: 8. CDR3 loop: CASSQEWGRGSEQYF. In DNA form, the CDR3 reads TGCGCCAGCAGCCAAGAATGGGGGAGGGGCTCCGAGCAGTACTTC.

The rearrangement uses TRBV7-2 and TRBJ1-2; no firm D call. Trimming pared 4 bases from V and 3 bases from J, leaving 9 bases between. This CDR3 spans 13 amino acids. In germline, CDR1 is SGHTA, CDR2 FQGNSA. The DNA for the CDR3 is TGTGCCAGCAGCTCGTACATTGACTATGGCTACACCTTC. It codes for CASSSYIDYGYTF. The whole variable domain, filled in from reference TRBV7-2 and TRBJ1-2, reads GAGVSQSPSNKVTEKGKDVELRCDPISGHTALYWYRQSLGQGLEFLIYFQGNSAPDKSGLPSDRFSAERTGGSVSTLTIQRTQQEDSAVYLCASSSYIDYGYTFGSGTRLTVV.

The V gene is TRBV11-3, the J gene TRBJ2-1, with 15 bases matching TRBD2. CDR1 and CDR2 (germline): SGHNT, YENEEA. The CDR3 sequence is 15 residues long. The junction had 2 bases not matched to a gene; V was cut back by 5 bases and J by 6 bases. The CDR3 region has the DNA TGTGCCAGCAGCCGGGGACTAGCGGGAGGCAATGAGCAGTTCTTC. As protein: CASSRGLAGGNEQFF.

This rearrangement joins TRBV28 to TRBJ1-2, with a weak D call TRBD1 (6 bases). The CDR3 runs 12 residues. Looked up from germline, CDR1 is MDHEN and CDR2 is SYDVKM. Trimming stripped 2 bases from V and 6 bases from J, with 7 bases between. The CDR3 reads CASSLTGNGYTF. Here the CDR3 DNA reads TGTGCCAGCAGTTTAACAGGGAATGGCTACACCTTC.

The chain couples TRBV5-6 to TRBJ2-7, with 8 bases that match TRBD1. Germline CDR1 SGHDT, CDR2 YYEEEE. V trimming: 3 bases; J trimming: 2 bases; junction bases outside the gene matches: 1. The CDR3 length is 13 residues. The CDR3 DNA reads TGTGCCAGCAGCTCACAGGGGGCCTACGAGCAGTACTTC. It is translated as CASSSQGAYEQYF.

The chain is built from TRBV24-1 and TRBJ2-2; D gene unclear. The CDR3 is 15 amino acids. Germline CDR1 and CDR2: KGHDR and SFDVKD. V gave up 3 bases and J gave up 4 bases, with 11 bases separating them. CDR3 DNA: TGTGCCACCAGTGATCCGTCAGGAAGCACCGGGGAGCTGTTTTTT. It translates to CATSDPSGSTGELFF.